The source of this T cell receptor (beta chain) is a study of vaccination effects on CD4 cells after COVID-19 (dated by TCRdb to 2022 to 2024). Concerning the study at large: Each participant received two doses of an mRNA SARS-CoV-2 vaccine, either BNT162b2 or mRNA-1273. The study compared SARS-CoV-2 spike-specific CD4+ TCR repertoires before and after mRNA vaccination in COVID-19 convalescent patients and infection-naive vaccine recipients. The full study included over 8 COVID-19 convalescent patients and a few SARS-CoV-2-naive healthy vaccine recipients. Cultures from other donors in the study were sequenced with the Oncomine TCR Beta short-read assay on an Illumina iSeq 100. Paper-wide results and their limitations: In healthy vaccine recipients, vaccine-induced clones were almost all SARS-CoV-2 mono-reactive, with only 1 of 255 being cross-reactive with common cold coronaviruses. Only a small number of convalescent patients were included, and no early post-infection timepoints were available, which limited the study. At late post-vaccination timepoints, both infection-induced and vaccine-induced clones showed marked clonal contraction, consistent with waning T cell responses.

Libraries were constructed by the immunoSEQ multiplex PCR assay. DNA from the CD4+ T cells that had been cultured and isolated underwent TCR beta CDR3 sequencing. The original pipeline was this. Non-productive TCR sequences were removed, reads were trimmed to the CDR3 region, and CDR3s of at least 7 amino acids were retained. The MANAFEST web app was used to identify antigen-specific clonotypes by comparing expansion in peptide wells with expansion in reference cultures. To count as positive, a clone had to show expansion at FDR<0.05 compared with the reference and with all other wells, an odds ratio above 5, and a frequency above 0.1% in two replicate wells. Clonotypes significantly expanded in SARS-CoV-2 spike wells and in at least one common cold coronavirus spike condition were defined as cross-reactive. Using the stringdist R package, CDR3 similarity was measured by Levenshtein distance, and unrooted trees were constructed with ape in R 3.6.1. Sourced from immuneACCESS, this table was stored by TCRdb with only in-frame sequences that have V and J called. A share of the clones is absent; for the studies checked, an unresolved V gene accounts for under half, and the remainder has no known explanation. V and J calls and clone size come straight from that table; D and trimming were deduced from the DNA. Present in this sample are around 25,000 clones, 72% of which were seen just once. Approximately 10% of the sample is in the top ten clones.

In the ViraFEST assay, PBMC were stimulated with viral peptide pools, and TCR sequencing was then used to find antigen-specific CD4+ T cell clonotypes based on their expansion. After more than 9 days of culture, CD4+ T cells were isolated with the EasySep CD4+ T cell isolation kit. The absence of prior SARS-CoV-2 infection in healthy vaccine recipients was confirmed by negative nucleocapsid antibodies before and after vaccination. Each well held 1.5 million to 2.5 million PBMC cultured in IMDM containing about 5.4% human AB serum, approximately 10 IU/ml IL-2 and gentamicin, along with around 9.4 ug/ml peptides. On days 3 and 7, half of the culture medium was replaced with fresh IL-2-containing medium. Unless noted otherwise, every peptide stimulation condition was grown in triplicate wells. PBMC were separated from whole blood using Ficoll-Paque Plus gradient centrifugation and were then either cryopreserved at -140C or used fresh. The overlapping peptide pools covered the spike proteins of SARS-CoV-2 and of the common cold coronaviruses HCoV-NL63, HCoV-OC43 and HCoV-229E. Genomic DNA was extracted from cultured CD4+ T cells with the QIAamp micro DNA kit.

On this clone itself: No antigen is known for it. No qualities accompany the bases; no much larger clone lies one base away.

CDR1 and CDR2, looked up from the germline V gene, are SGHRS and YFSETQ. At the junction V is shortened by 6 bases and J by 2 bases; bases outside the gene matches: 8. The CDR3 numbers 15 residues from cysteine through phenylalanine. Just CDR3 DNA is preserved here, 45 bases in frame from base 1. The TCR originated in a human donor who received a COVID-19 vaccine. Recombination connected TRBV5-1 to TRBJ2-3; TRBD1 aligns with 8 central bases. The sample consisted of CD4+ T cells from PBMCs cultured with SARS-CoV-2 spike peptides, taken before COVID-19 vaccination. The meaning of the sample's cell subset or site label: SARS-CoV-2 spike overlapping peptide pool stimulation. Read as DNA, the sequence is TGCGCCAGCACCCGAGGACAGGGCGACACAGATACGCAGTATTTT. Its translation reads: CASTRGQGDTDTQYF.